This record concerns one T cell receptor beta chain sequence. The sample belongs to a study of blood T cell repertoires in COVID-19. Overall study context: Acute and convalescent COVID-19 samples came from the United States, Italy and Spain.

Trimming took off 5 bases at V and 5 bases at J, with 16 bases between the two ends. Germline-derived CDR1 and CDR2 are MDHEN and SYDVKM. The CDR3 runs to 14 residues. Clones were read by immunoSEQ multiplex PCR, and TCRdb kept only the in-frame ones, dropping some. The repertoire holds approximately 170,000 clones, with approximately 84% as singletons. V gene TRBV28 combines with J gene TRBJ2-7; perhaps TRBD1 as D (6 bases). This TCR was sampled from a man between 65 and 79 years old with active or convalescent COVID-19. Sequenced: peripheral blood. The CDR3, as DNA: TGTGCCAGCAGTCCGTTACAGGGTTGGGACGAGCAGTACTTC. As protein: CASSPLQGWDEQYF. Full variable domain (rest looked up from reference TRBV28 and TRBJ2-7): DVKVTQSSRYLVKRTGEKVFLECVQDMDHENMFWYRQDPGLGLRLIYFSYDVKMKEKGDIPEGYSVSREKKERFSLILESASTNQTSMYLCASSPLQGWDEQYFGPGTRLTVT.